The clone carrying this T cell receptor (beta chain) was counted many times. This specimen comes from a study of early T cells in non-severe SARS-CoV-2 infection. Each CDR3 protein is one row after TCRdb ran MiXCR on the 5' RACE reads. The sample contains tens of thousands of distinct CDR3 sequences, 3.5% to 5% of which appear only once. CDR1 DFQATT and CDR2 SNEGSKA come from the germline V gene (reference sequence). The CDR3 has 16 residues. The ends were cut back, 5 bases at V and 0 bases at J, with 17 bases in the middle. The chain employs TRBV20-1 and TRBJ2-1; a possible D gene is TRBD1 (6 bases). The clonotype was recovered from an adult who was a healthcare worker with PCR-confirmed SARS-CoV-2 infection or an uninfected control (not recorded which). Sequencing was carried out using whole blood. CDR3 DNA sequence: TGCAGTGCTCCTACCCCAGGGGCAAGCTCCTACAATGAGCAGTTCTTC. Translating gives CSAPTPGASSYNEQFF.